Detailed here is one T cell receptor beta chain. Its antigen is still unknown. This entry is derived from a study of Graves' ophthalmopathy and Graves' hyperthyroidism. The study's findings and limits: A model built from 13 signatures distinguished ophthalmopathy from stable hyperthyroidism with about 86% sensitivity and around 81% specificity.

RNA transcripts yielded amplified TCR beta CDR3 regions. After a first-round RT-PCR with HTBI primers, a second-round multiplex PCR was run. TCRdb recomputed calls from the multiplex PCR reads with MiXCR, one row per CDR3 protein. The data hold over 500,000 distinct CDR3 sequences, with 22% observed a single time. This clonotype was sampled from a woman aged 18-35 years with stable Graves' hyperthyroidism. Some clones in this sample may be carry-over from other donors' samples. Source material: peripheral blood.

The CDR3 region is CASSSGPGRNANTEAFF. The CDR3 DNA follows: TGTGCCAGCAGTTCAGGACCGGGACGGAATGCGAACACTGAAGCTTTCTTT. The chain employs TRBV12-3 or TRBV12-4 and TRBJ1-1, with D perhaps matching TRBD1 (5 bases). V was trimmed by 4 bases and J by 1 base, leaving 19 bases between them. The CDR3 sequence is 17 residues long.